This entry lists 23 T cell receptor beta chains sequenced from one sample in a study of blood T cell repertoires in COVID-19 (dated by TCRdb to 2020 to 2021). Libraries were made using the immunoSEQ multiplex PCR assay. The immuneACCESS repertoire file appears here via TCRdb, limited to in-frame rearrangements. These files lack a portion of the clones; in checked studies, under half of the deficit traces to unresolved V genes, and the cause of the others is not known. This sample is represented by about 69,000 clones; 85% of them were singletons. The top ten hold less than 3% of the sample. Input material: peripheral blood. The receptors originated from an elderly man with acute or convalescent COVID-19.

V usage is TRBV18 and J usage is TRBJ2-3; 8 bases map to TRBD2. The germline CDR1 and CDR2 sequences are KGHSH and LQKENI. The CDR3 totals 15 residues. Trimming took 3 bases from V and 5 from J; bases not matched to a gene: 7. The DNA of the CDR3 is TGTGCCAGCTCACCGGCAGCGGGAGTGATAGATACGCAGTATTTT. Translation gives CASSPAAGVIDTQYF. Full variable domain (outside the CDR3, taken from reference TRBV18 and TRBJ2-3): NAGVMQNPRHLVRRRGQEARLRCSPMKGHSHVYWYRQLPEEGLKFMVYLQKENIIDESGMPKERFSAEFPKEGPSILRIQQVVRGDSAAYFCASSPAAGVIDTQYFGPGTRLTVL.

The chain couples TRBV9 to TRBJ1-6; D is perhaps TRBD1 (5 bases). Germline-derived CDR1 and CDR2 are SGDLS and YYNGEE. The CDR3 consists of 17 residues. Between the trimmed V and J ends, which lost 3 bases and 0 bases, there was a span of 13 bases. The CDR3 DNA reads as TGTGCCAGCAGCGACCCTCAAGGGGTCTCCTATAATTCACCCCTCCACTTT. Translated, it gives CASSDPQGVSYNSPLHF.

This chain connects TRBV19 to TRBJ2-5; 13 positions match TRBD2. With V trimmed by 3 bases and J by 5 bases, 6 bases remained unmatched. The CDR3 contains 16 residues. Germline CDR1 is LNHDA and CDR2 is SQIVND (reference sequence). In DNA form, the CDR3 reads TGTGCCAGTAGTATTACTAGCGGGAGGGCCGGGGAGACCCAGTACTTC. Its protein product is CASSITSGRAGETQYF.

V gene TRBV24-1 combines with J gene TRBJ2-5, with D possibly being TRBD2 (5 bases). Germline V gene sequence: CDR1 KGHDR, CDR2 SFDVKD. This CDR3 has 16 amino acids. The V gene lost 2 bases and the J gene lost 5 bases, with 17 bases spanning the gap. The chain's CDR3 is CATSDSPGWERETQYF. In DNA, the CDR3 is TGTGCCACCAGTGATTCCCCTGGGTGGGAGCGGGAGACCCAGTACTTC.

J is TRBJ2-1 and V is TRBV5-1, with 8 bases lining up with TRBD2. V lost 4 bases and J lost 16; bases outside the gene matches: 16. Germline-derived CDR1 and CDR2 are SGHRS and YFSETQ. The CDR3 length is 14 residues. This CDR3 reads CASSPRAGGTEGFF. The CDR3 DNA reads as TGCGCCAGCAGCCCGAGGGCGGGAGGCACCGAGGGCTTCTTC.

The CDR3 sequence: CATSLAASTDTQYF. DNA of the CDR3: TGTGCCACCAGTTTGGCTGCTAGCACAGATACGCAGTATTTT. The J gene is TRBJ2-3, the V gene TRBV24-1; D is undetermined. The V and J ends lost 6 bases and 0 bases respectively, with 9 bases between them. This CDR3 is 14 amino acids long. Germline loops: CDR1 KGHDR, CDR2 SFDVKD.

The genes are TRBV24-1 and TRBJ2-3, with a tentative D call TRBD1 (5 bases). The CDR3 covers 13 residues. Trimming shortened V by 7 bases and J by 0 bases, and 7 bases separated the two germline ends. The V gene's germline CDR1 is KGHDR and CDR2 SFDVKD. For the CDR3, the DNA is TGTGCCACCAGAAGGGGAAGCACAGATACGCAGTATTTT. This translates into CATRRGSTDTQYF.

This chain uses TRBV6-6 with TRBJ2-3, with a possible D match to TRBD2 (6 bases). CDR1 and CDR2 from the germline V gene are MNHNY and SVGAGI (reference sequence). V lost 8 bases and J 6 bases, leaving 12 bases between the germline ends. The CDR3 totals 12 residues. Here the CDR3 DNA reads TGTGCCAGCGGGACTTTCGGGGATACGCAGTATTTT. As protein: CASGTFGDTQYF.

The chain has TRBV19 and TRBJ2-7; TRBD2 aligns across 11 bases. CDR1 is LNHDA, CDR2 SQIVND, per germline (reference sequence). J lost 4 bases, V lost 5 bases, and 7 bases had no gene match. This CDR3 region has 15 residues. DNA for the CDR3: TGTGCCAGTAGTGCCACTAGCGGGAGTCTTTACGAGCAGTACTTC. Translated: CASSATSGSLYEQYF.

DNA of the CDR3: TGTGCCACCCGCCCCGGGGGGGGGACACAAGAGACCCAGTACTTC. Protein product: CATRPGGGTQETQYF. The gene calls are TRBV24-1 and TRBJ2-5, with 8 bases fitting TRBD2. CDR1 is KGHDR, CDR2 SFDVKD, per germline. The CDR3 length is 15 residues. V was pared by 9 bases and J by 2 bases, with 10 bases of the junction left unmatched.

This clone was detected only once. This CDR3 is also generated by other DNA sequences in the sample. V usage is TRBV7-2 and J usage is TRBJ2-1; tentative D call: TRBD2 (5 bases). This CDR3 comprises 15 residues. V was cut by 1 base and J by 2 bases, with 9 bases left in between. Germline CDR1 SGHTA, CDR2 FQGNSA. The CDR3 here is CASSLGGLAYNEQFF. The CDR3 coding sequence is TGTGCCAGCAGCTTAGGAGGGTTGGCCTACAATGAGCAGTTCTTC.

CDR3 DNA sequence: TGTGCCAGCAGCCCCGCAAAGAGGTCCTCTGGAAACACCATATATTTT. As protein: CASSPAKRSSGNTIYF. The V gene is TRBV21-1, the J gene TRBJ1-3. TRBV21-1 is designated a pseudogene. The CDR3 extends over 16 amino acids.

This rearrangement joins TRBV4-1 to TRBJ2-2, with 8 positions matching TRBD2. CDR1 MGHRA and CDR2 YSYEKL come from the germline V gene. The CDR3 totals 15 residues. J was trimmed by 5 bases and V by 2 bases; bases with no gene match: 4. The CDR3 here is CASSQPGLGTGELFF. CDR3 DNA: TGCGCCAGCAGCCAACCGGGACTAGGGACCGGGGAGCTGTTTTTT.

The chain has TRBV9 and TRBJ2-7, with 10 bases fitting TRBD1. V shed 5 bases, J shed 7 bases, and the junction held 9 bases outside the gene matches. The CDR3 consists of 14 residues. Germline V gene sequence: CDR1 SGDLS, CDR2 YYNGEE. In nucleotides, the CDR3 is TGTGCCAGCAGTGCGGGACAGGGGCTTGGGGAGCAGTACTTC. This encodes CASSAGQGLGEQYF.

This clone came up a few times. The chain has TRBV18 and TRBJ1-1; no clear D gene. Germline values: CDR1 KGHSH, CDR2 LQKENI. The CDR3 sequence is 14 residues long. V was pared by 3 bases and J by 0 bases, with 8 bases between. The CDR3: CASSPRAMNTEAFF. The CDR3 DNA follows: TGTGCCAGCTCACCTCGAGCTATGAACACTGAAGCTTTCTTT. Drawing the rest from reference TRBV18 and TRBJ1-1, the complete variable domain is NAGVMQNPRHLVRRRGQEARLRCSPMKGHSHVYWYRQLPEEGLKFMVYLQKENIIDESGMPKERFSAEFPKEGPSILRIQQVVRGDSAAYFCASSPRAMNTEAFFGQGTRLTVV.

Remarks on this clone: The identical CDR3 is also encoded by other nucleotide sequences in the sample. The chain is built from TRBV19 and TRBJ1-3; no definite D call. Deletions cut 1 base from V and 1 base from J, with 5 bases between. The CDR3 is 14 residues long. The germline gives CDR1 LNHDA, CDR2 SQIVND (reference sequence). CDR3 protein: CASSIVSSGNTIYF. CDR3 in DNA: TGTGCCAGTAGTATAGTTTCTTCTGGAAACACCATATATTTT.

The genes are TRBV19 and TRBJ1-1; D gene unclear. V was clipped by 3 bases and J by 1 base, with 9 bases between them. The CDR3 loop spans 14 amino acids. Germline V gene sequence: CDR1 LNHDA, CDR2 SQIVND (reference sequence). The CDR3 loop reads CASSIGQSNTEAFF. CDR3 sequence (DNA): TGTGCCAGTAGTATTGGGCAGTCGAACACTGAAGCTTTCTTT.

The gene calls are TRBV11-2 and TRBJ2-3, with 11 positions matching TRBD2. Germline loops: CDR1 SGHAT, CDR2 FQNNGV. The CDR3 contains 16 residues. Germline trimming cut 2 bases from V and 2 bases from J; bases unmatched to any gene: 3. CDR3 amino acids: CASSLYSGRDTDTQYF. The CDR3 nucleotides are TGTGCCAGCAGCTTATATAGCGGGAGGGACACAGATACGCAGTATTTT.

The rearrangement joins TRBV7-2 to TRBJ2-1; 11 positions match TRBD2. Germline V gives CDR1 SGHTA, CDR2 FQGNSA. The junction had 11 bases not matched to a gene; V was cut back by 7 bases and J by 9 bases. CDR3 length: 15 residues. This chain's CDR3 is CASTSGLAVLGEQFF. The CDR3 DNA reads TGTGCCAGCACCTCGGGACTAGCGGTTTTGGGTGAGCAGTTCTTC.

The rearrangement uses TRBV28 and TRBJ1-2, with D hard to call. The CDR3 is 12 residues long. The V end was cut by 4 bases, the J end by 11 bases, with 14 bases between. Looked up from germline, CDR1 is MDHEN and CDR2 is SYDVKM. The CDR3 region is CASSSGFTGYTF. CDR3 coding DNA: TGTGCCAGCAGTTCCGGGTTTACGGGTTACACCTTC.

This chain connects TRBV7-2 to TRBJ2-5, with D perhaps matching TRBD1 (5 bases). V shed 7 bases and J shed 0 bases, with 12 bases lying between them. Per germline, CDR1 SGHTA and CDR2 FQGNSA. The length of the CDR3 is 14 residues. CDR3 bases: TGTGCCAGCACATCCAGGGCTTACCAAGAGACCCAGTACTTC. Translation: CASTSRAYQETQYF. The full variable domain, rest sourced from reference TRBV7-2 and TRBJ2-5, is GAGVSQSPSNKVTEKGKDVELRCDPISGHTALYWYRQSLGQGLEFLIYFQGNSAPDKSGLPSDRFSAERTGGSVSTLTIQRTQQEDSAVYLCASTSRAYQETQYFGPGTRLLVL.

V and J are TRBV5-1 and TRBJ2-7, with a tentative D call TRBD1 (5 bases). In germline, CDR1 is SGHRS, CDR2 YFSETQ. V gave up 0 bases and J gave up 5 bases, with 12 bases separating them. The CDR3 sequence is 14 residues long. For the CDR3, the DNA is TGCGCCAGCAGCTTGGAAGGGGCGGTCAACGAGCAGTACTTC. This codes for CASSLEGAVNEQYF.

The chain uses TRBV6-5 and TRBJ2-7, with D possibly matching TRBD2 (5 bases). CDR1 and CDR2 (germline): MNHEY, SVGAGI. The CDR3 loop spans 15 amino acids. Trimming took off 8 bases at V and 3 bases at J, with 20 bases between the two ends. CDR3 sequence (DNA): TGTGCCAGCTCTGTCCGGGTGCCCCGGGACTACGAGCAGTACTTC. Amino acid sequence: CASSVRVPRDYEQYF.